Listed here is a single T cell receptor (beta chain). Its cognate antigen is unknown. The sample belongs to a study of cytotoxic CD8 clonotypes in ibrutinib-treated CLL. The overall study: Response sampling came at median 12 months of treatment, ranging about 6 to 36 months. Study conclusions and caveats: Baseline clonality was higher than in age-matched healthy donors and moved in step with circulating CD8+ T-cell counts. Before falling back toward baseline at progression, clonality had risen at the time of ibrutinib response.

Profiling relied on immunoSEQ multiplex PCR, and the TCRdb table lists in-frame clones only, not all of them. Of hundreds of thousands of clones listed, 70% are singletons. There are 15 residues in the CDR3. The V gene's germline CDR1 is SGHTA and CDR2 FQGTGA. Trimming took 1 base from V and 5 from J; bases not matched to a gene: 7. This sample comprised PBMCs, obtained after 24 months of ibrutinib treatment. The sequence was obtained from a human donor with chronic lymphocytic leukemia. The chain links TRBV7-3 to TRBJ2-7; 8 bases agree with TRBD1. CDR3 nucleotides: TGTGCCAGCAGCTTAAGGCCGGACAGGGCCCACGAGCAGTACTTC. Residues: CASSLRPDRAHEQYF.